This T cell receptor beta chain comes out of a study of graft-versus-host responses after intestinal transplantation. Study-wide context: In this cohort, recipients had multivisceral, liver-intestinal, or isolated intestinal transplants. Recipients uniformly received anti-thymocyte globulin induction, followed by tacrolimus and steroids for approximately 3 years. Study-wide findings and caveats: Among circulating GvH clones, peak levels were associated with early post-transplant declines in HvG clones. Recipient bone marrow held GvH clones, some seen earlier in ileum or blood.

CDR3 size: 15 residues. V gave up 3 bases and J gave up 8 bases; unmatched junction bases: 7. CDR1 and CDR2 from the germline V gene are SGHKS and YYEKEE (reference sequence). With respect to this clone: The antigen remains undetermined.

Libraries were prepared by immunoSEQ multiplex PCR; TCRdb keeps only in-frame clonotypes and omits some of them. This sample has about 45,000 clones, with about 91% found just once. The V gene is TRBV5-5, the J gene TRBJ1-4, with 10 bases fitting TRBD1. The sequence derives from a human patient who received an intestinal transplant, so some T cells may come from the graft donor. The sample in question was PBMCs, obtained 524 days after transplant. CDR3 residues: CASSSLTGGKEKLFF. Written as DNA, the CDR3 is TGTGCCAGCAGCTCGTTGACAGGGGGCAAGGAAAAACTGTTTTTT.